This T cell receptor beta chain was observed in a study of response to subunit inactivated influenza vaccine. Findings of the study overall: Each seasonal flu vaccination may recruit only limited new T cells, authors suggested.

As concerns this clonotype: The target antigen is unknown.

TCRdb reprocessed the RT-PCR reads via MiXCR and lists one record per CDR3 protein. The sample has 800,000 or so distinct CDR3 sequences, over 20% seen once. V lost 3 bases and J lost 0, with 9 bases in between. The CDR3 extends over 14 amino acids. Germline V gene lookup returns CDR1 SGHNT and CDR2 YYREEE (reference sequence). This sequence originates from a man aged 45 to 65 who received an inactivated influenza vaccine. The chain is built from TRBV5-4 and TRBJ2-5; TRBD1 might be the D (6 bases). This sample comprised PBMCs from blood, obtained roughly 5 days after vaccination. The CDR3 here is CASSSGQYQETQYF. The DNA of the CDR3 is TGTGCCAGCAGCTCAGGACAGTACCAAGAGACCCAGTACTTC.